The 15 T cell receptor beta chains in this list originate from one sample, sequenced in a study of blood T cell repertoires in COVID-19. Profiling relied on immunoSEQ multiplex PCR, and the TCRdb table lists in-frame clones only, not all of them. The sample records about 500,000 clones, 89% being singletons. The source material was peripheral blood. The receptors come from a young man with COVID-19, enrolled during active disease.

CDR3: CSAQGGKEAFF. The CDR3 DNA follows: TGCAGCGCTCAGGGGGGAAAGGAAGCTTTCTTT. This sequence joins TRBV29-1 and TRBJ1-1; 7 nucleotides line up with TRBD1. CDR1 is SQVTM, CDR2 ANQGSEA, per germline. The CDR3 consists of 11 residues. J was trimmed by 8 bases and V by 7 bases; bases with no gene match: 7.

This clone was observed a single time. The rearrangement uses TRBV12-3 or TRBV12-4 and TRBJ2-2; possibly TRBD2 for D (5 bases). The CDR3 runs 12 residues. V was pared by 6 bases and J by 9 bases, with 11 bases between. In nucleotides, the CDR3 is TGTGCCAGCAGGGGTAGCGCCCGGGAGCTGTTTTTT. Protein sequence: CASRGSARELFF.

The chain recombines TRBV6-1 with TRBJ1-2, with 7 bases matching TRBD1. CDR3 length: 16 amino acids. Germline CDR1 and CDR2: MNHNS and SASEGT. The junction had 4 bases not matched to a gene; V was cut back by 0 bases and J by 0 bases. The CDR3 DNA reads as TGTGCCAGCAGTGAAGCCACAGGGGTAGCTAACTATGGCTACACCTTC. Translating it yields CASSEATGVANYGYTF.

This chain uses TRBV11-2 with TRBJ1-1; D uncertain. This CDR3 has 13 residues. Deletions cut 4 bases from V and 4 bases from J, with 10 bases between. Germline loops: CDR1 SGHAT, CDR2 FQNNGV. The CDR3 DNA reads as TGTGCCAGCAGCTCCTCGGGAGGCACTGAAGCTTTCTTT. Protein sequence: CASSSSGGTEAFF.

This clone showed up just once. This chain links TRBV18 with TRBJ1-2; 7 nucleotides line up with TRBD1. V trimming: 2 bases; J trimming: 5 bases; junction bases outside the gene matches: 5. Germline V gene data show CDR1 as KGHSH and CDR2 as LQKENI. This CDR3 comprises 14 residues. CDR3: CASSPWDRYYGYTF. CDR3 DNA: TGTGCCAGCTCACCATGGGACAGATATTATGGCTACACCTTC. Supplemented by reference TRBV18 and TRBJ1-2, the full variable domain reads NAGVMQNPRHLVRRRGQEARLRCSPMKGHSHVYWYRQLPEEGLKFMVYLQKENIIDESGMPKERFSAEFPKEGPSILRIQQVVRGDSAAYFCASSPWDRYYGYTFGSGTRLTVV.

V is TRBV7-6 and J is TRBJ1-1, with a weak D call TRBD1 (6 bases). Trimming took 6 bases from V and 4 from J, leaving 24 bases between them. This CDR3 region has 17 residues. The germline gives CDR1 SGHVS, CDR2 FNYEAQ. The CDR3 coding sequence is TGTGCCAGCAGTCCCCGGCTTTCGGAGGAAGGGGGCACTGAAGCTTTCTTT. It codes for CASSPRLSEEGGTEAFF.

The chain joins TRBV21-1 to TRBJ1-1; TRBD1, the table's D call, was not compared with the DNA. TRBV21-1 is a listed pseudogene. The CDR3 is 15 amino acids. The CDR3 protein is CASSKVRTGCTEAFF. The CDR3 DNA sequence: TGTGCCAGCAGCAAAGTCCGGACAGGATGTACTGAAGCTTTCTTT.

As for this clone: The sample carries other DNA sequences with the same CDR3. The V call is TRBV5-4, the J call TRBJ1-2, with 8 bases identical to TRBD1. Germline CDR1 SGHNT, CDR2 YYREEE (reference sequence). The CDR3 has 14 residues. Unmatched junction bases numbered 4, after V lost 3 bases and J lost 3 bases. As DNA, the CDR3 is TGTGCCAGCAGCTCTGGACAGGGCGACTATGGCTACACCTTC. It encodes CASSSGQGDYGYTF.

This chain connects TRBV19 to TRBJ2-2; D is possibly TRBD1 (6 bases). The CDR3 length is 14 residues. Germline CDR1 LNHDA, CDR2 SQIVND (reference sequence). Trimming took 5 bases from V and 2 from J, leaving 9 bases between them. CDR3 nucleotide sequence: TGTGCCAGTAGTGTGGGGGCCAACACCGGGGAGCTGTTTTTT. As protein: CASSVGANTGELFF. Drawing the rest from reference TRBV19 and TRBJ2-2, the complete variable domain is DGGITQSPKYLFRKEGQNVTLSCEQNLNHDAMYWYRQDPGQGLRLIYYSQIVNDFQKGDIAEGYSVSREKKESFPLTVTSAQKNPTAFYLCASSVGANTGELFFGEGSRLTVL.

For this clone: The junction departs from the called germline gene at one end, perhaps through a read error. V usage is TRBV2 and J usage is TRBJ1-5; 8 bases align to TRBD1. The CDR3 totals 13 residues. Germline values: CDR1 SNHLY, CDR2 FYNNEI. DNA of the CDR3: TGTGCCAGCAGTTTGACAGGGGCACTATTCCTAAATTTT. Translating gives CASSLTGALFLNF.

In DNA form, the CDR3 reads TGTGCCAGCAGCTCAACAGGAAGGCCGGGCAATGAGCAGTTCTTC. Translated, it gives CASSSTGRPGNEQFF. This chain links TRBV7-9 with TRBJ2-1; tentatively, D is TRBD1 (5 bases). CDR1 and CDR2 from the germline V gene are SEHNR and FQNEAQ (reference sequence). There are 15 residues in the CDR3. With 4 bases removed from V and 6 bases from J, the gap between germline ends came to 16 bases.

The chain uses TRBV11-3 and TRBJ2-6; 7 nucleotides agree with TRBD1. The CDR3 totals 20 residues. The junction had 11 bases not matched to a gene; V was cut back by 0 bases and J by 0 bases. Germline assignment: CDR1 SGHNT and CDR2 YENEEA. The CDR3 sequence is CASSLDGDSTFSSGANVLTF. The CDR3 region has the DNA TGTGCCAGCAGCTTAGATGGGGACAGCACTTTTTCCTCTGGGGCCAACGTCCTGACTTTC.

This rearrangement joins TRBV7-9 to TRBJ2-3, with D possibly being TRBD1 (5 bases). CDR1 and CDR2 (germline): SEHNR, FQNEAQ (reference sequence). V was clipped by 5 bases and J by 8 bases, with 8 bases between them. This CDR3 spans 11 amino acids. The CDR3 here is CASSPQGTQYF. The CDR3 nucleotides read TGTGCCAGCAGCCCGCAGGGTACGCAGTATTTT.

The chain joins TRBV3-1 (or the pseudogene TRBV3-2) to TRBJ2-3, with 8 nucleotides matching TRBD2. The germline V gene encodes CDR1 LGHDT and CDR2 YNNKEL (reference sequence). This CDR3 region has 13 residues. The ends lost 8 bases at V and 4 bases at J; junction bases unmatched: 5. This CDR3 is CASGSGSADTQYF. CDR3 in DNA: TGTGCCAGCGGAAGCGGGAGTGCAGATACGCAGTATTTT.

This chain links TRBV19 with TRBJ2-2; D ambiguous. Trimming took 2 bases from V and 2 from J, leaving 12 bases between them. This CDR3 comprises 16 residues. The germline V gene has CDR1 LNHDA and CDR2 SQIVND (reference sequence). The CDR3 nucleotides read TGTGCCAGTAGTATAATGGCTGTCCTCAACACCGGGGAGCTGTTTTTT. It yields the protein CASSIMAVLNTGELFF.